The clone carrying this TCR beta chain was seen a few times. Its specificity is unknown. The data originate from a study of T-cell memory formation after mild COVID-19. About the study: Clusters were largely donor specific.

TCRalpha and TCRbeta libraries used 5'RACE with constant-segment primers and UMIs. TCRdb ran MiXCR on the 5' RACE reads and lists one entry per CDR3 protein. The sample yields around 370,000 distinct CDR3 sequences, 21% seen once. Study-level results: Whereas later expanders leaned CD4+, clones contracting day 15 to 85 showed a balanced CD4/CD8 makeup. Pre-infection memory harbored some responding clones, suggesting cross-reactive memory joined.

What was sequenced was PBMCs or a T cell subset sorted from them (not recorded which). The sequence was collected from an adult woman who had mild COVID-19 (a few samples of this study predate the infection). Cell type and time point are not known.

The CDR3 is CASSLAPSISSGNTIYF. CDR3 bases: TGCGCCAGCAGCTTGGCCCCCTCTATCAGCTCTGGAAACACCATATATTTT. The V and J genes are TRBV5-1 and TRBJ1-3, with D unclear. This CDR3 spans 17 amino acids. Trimming pared 0 bases from V and 0 bases from J, leaving 13 bases between. The germline gives CDR1 SGHRS, CDR2 YFSETQ.